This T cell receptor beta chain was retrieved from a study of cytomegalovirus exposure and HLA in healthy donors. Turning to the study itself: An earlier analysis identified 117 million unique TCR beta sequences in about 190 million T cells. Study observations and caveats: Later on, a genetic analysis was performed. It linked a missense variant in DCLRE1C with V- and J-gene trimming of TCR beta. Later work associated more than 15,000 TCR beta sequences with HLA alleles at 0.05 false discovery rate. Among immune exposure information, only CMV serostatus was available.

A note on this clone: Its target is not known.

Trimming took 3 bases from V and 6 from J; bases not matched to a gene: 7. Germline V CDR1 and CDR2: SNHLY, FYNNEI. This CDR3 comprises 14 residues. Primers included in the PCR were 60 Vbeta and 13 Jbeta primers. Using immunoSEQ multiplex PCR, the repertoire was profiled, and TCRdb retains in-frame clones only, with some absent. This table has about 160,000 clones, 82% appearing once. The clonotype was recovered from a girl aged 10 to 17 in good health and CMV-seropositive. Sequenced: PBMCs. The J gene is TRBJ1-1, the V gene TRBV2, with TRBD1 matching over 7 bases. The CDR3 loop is CASSDPTGYSEAFF. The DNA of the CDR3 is TGTGCCAGCAGTGACCCGACAGGGTACTCTGAAGCTTTCTTT.